Listed below are T cell receptor beta chains from one sample, sequenced in a study of PD-1 blockade in mismatch repair-deficient tumors. Clones were read by immunoSEQ multiplex PCR, and TCRdb kept only the in-frame ones, dropping some. The sample carries more than 95,000 clones, 86% recorded once. The sample was peripheral blood, taken 44 weeks after starting pembrolizumab. These receptors came from an adult with mismatch repair-deficient cancer. Each CDR3 is given with its conserved first and last residue. Each record gives: D gene, J gene, V gene, clone size, CDR3 protein, CDR3 DNA. A D gene is named only where the DNA matches it firmly. The size entry is marked missing in some rows and otherwise reads once, few, many or a size class.

TRBD1	TRBJ2-7	TRBV2	.	CASSEPGQGPEQYF	TGTGCCAGCAGTGAACCGGGACAGGGGCCCGAGCAGTACTTC
.	TRBJ2-3	TRBV12-5	few	CASGLVPKITDTQYF	TGTGCTAGTGGTTTGGTACCCAAAATCACAGATACGCAGTATTTT
.	TRBJ2-3	TRBV5-5	.	CASSFQGYTDTQYF	TGTGCCAGCAGCTTCCAGGGGTACACAGATACGCAGTATTTT
.	TRBJ2-1	TRBV6-5	.	CASSYSGFSDNEQFF	TGTGCCAGCAGTTACTCAGGGTTCTCTGACAATGAGCAGTTCTTC
TRBD2	TRBJ2-7	TRBV6-5	.	CASSYGPAGGPLEQYF	TGTGCCAGCAGTTATGGTCCAGCGGGAGGGCCGCTCGAGCAGTACTTC
.	TRBJ1-2	TRBV25-1	many	CASSEYAGFGYTF	TGTGCCAGCAGTGAATACGCCGGCTTCGGCTACACCTTC
.	TRBJ2-7	TRBV10-3	.	CAISEGPYEQYF	TGTGCCATCAGTGAGGGACCCTACGAGCAGTACTTC
.	TRBJ1-5	TRBV2	.	CASSDRSNQPQHF	TGTGCCAGCAGTGATCGCTCGAATCAGCCCCAGCATTTT
.	TRBJ2-4	TRBV2	.	CASSERTKNIQYF	TGTGCCAGCAGTGAAAGGACCAAAAACATTCAGTACTTC
.	TRBJ1-1	TRBV5-1	.	CASSRHGETEAFF	TGCGCCAGCAGCCGTCACGGGGAAACTGAAGCTTTCTTT
TRBD1	TRBJ2-7	TRBV7-9	.	CASSASSGTGTYEQYF	TGTGCCAGCAGCGCGAGTTCGGGGACAGGGACCTACGAGCAGTACTTC
TRBD1	TRBJ1-1	TRBV19	.	CASSITGAGGTEAFF	TGTGCCAGTAGTATTACAGGGGCTGGCGGCACTGAAGCTTTCTTT
.	TRBJ1-5	TRBV7-9	.	CASSLGRDNNQPQHF	TGTGCCAGCAGCTTAGGTCGGGACAACAATCAGCCCCAGCATTTT
.	TRBJ2-1	TRBV11-2	.	CASSFNEVGSSYNEQFF	TGTGCCAGCAGCTTTAATGAGGTCGGGAGCTCCTACAATGAGCAGTTCTTC
.	TRBJ1-2	TRBV4-3	.	CASSQDPGPTYLYGYTF	TGCGCCAGCAGCCAAGATCCGGGACCCACTTACCTCTATGGCTACACCTTC
.	TRBJ2-3	TRBV29-1	.	CSVKVTGGVSTDTQYF	TGCAGCGTGAAAGTGACTGGCGGCGTCAGCACAGATACGCAGTATTTT
TRBD1	TRBJ1-1	TRBV11-3	.	CASRDTGGRTEAFF	TGTGCCAGCAGAGATACAGGGGGCAGGACTGAAGCTTTCTTT
.	TRBJ2-3	TRBV18	.	CASSPPINCSCTDTQYF	TGTGCCAGCTCACCACCCATCAATTGCTCTTGCACAGATACGCAGTATTTT
TRBD1	TRBJ2-7	TRBV11-2	.	CASSLGTGAYEQYF	TGTGCCAGCAGCTTAGGTACAGGGGCCTACGAGCAGTACTTC
.	TRBJ2-5	TRBV14	.	CASSSPSSPHRTQYF	TGTGCCAGCAGCTCCCCCTCCAGCCCACATCGGACCCAGTACTTC
.	TRBJ1-2	TRBV11-2	.	CASSLGTVYGYTF	TGTGCCAGCAGCTTAGGGACAGTCTATGGCTACACCTTC
TRBD2	TRBJ2-1	TRBV7-9	.	CASSSVAGESNEQFF	TGTGCCAGCAGCTCAGTAGCGGGAGAGTCAAATGAGCAGTTCTTC
.	TRBJ1-5	TRBV4-1	.	CASSPRDGANQPQHF	TGCGCCAGCAGCCCGCGGGACGGCGCGAATCAGCCCCAGCATTTT
TRBD1	TRBJ1-4	TRBV15	.	CATSRTGSNEKLFF	TGTGCCACCAGCAGGACAGGGAGTAATGAAAAACTGTTTTTT
.	TRBJ2-7	TRBV5-4	.	CASSLPNMWEQYF	TGTGCCAGCAGCTTGCCTAATATGTGGGAGCAGTACTTC
TRBD1	TRBJ1-2	TRBV28	.	CASNARDSYGYTF	TGTGCCAGCAACGCCAGGGACAGCTATGGCTACACCTTC
.	TRBJ2-5	TRBV5-6	once	CASSLRRLGQETQYF	TGTGCCAGCAGCTTGCGGAGACTGGGCCAAGAGACCCAGTACTTC
.	TRBJ2-7	TRBV10-1	few	CASSAGTSTYEQYF	TGCGCCAGCAGTGCCGGGACATCTACCTACGAGCAGTACTTC